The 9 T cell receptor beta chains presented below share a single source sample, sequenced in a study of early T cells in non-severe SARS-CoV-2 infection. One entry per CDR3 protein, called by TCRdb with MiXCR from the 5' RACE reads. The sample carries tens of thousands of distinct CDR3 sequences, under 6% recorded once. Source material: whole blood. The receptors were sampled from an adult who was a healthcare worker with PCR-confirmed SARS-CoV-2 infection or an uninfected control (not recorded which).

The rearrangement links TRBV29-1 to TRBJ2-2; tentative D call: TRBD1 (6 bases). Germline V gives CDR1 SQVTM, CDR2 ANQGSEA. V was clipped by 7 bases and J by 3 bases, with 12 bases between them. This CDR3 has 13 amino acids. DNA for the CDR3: TGCAGCGCCGCGGACAGATACACCGGGGAGCTGTTTTTT. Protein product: CSAADRYTGELFF.

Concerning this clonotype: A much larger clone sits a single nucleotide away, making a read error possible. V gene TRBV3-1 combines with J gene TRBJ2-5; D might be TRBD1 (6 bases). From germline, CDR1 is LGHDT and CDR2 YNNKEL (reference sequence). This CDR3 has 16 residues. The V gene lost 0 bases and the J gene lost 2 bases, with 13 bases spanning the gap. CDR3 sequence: CASSQESTGIQETQYF. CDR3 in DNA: TGTGCCAGCAGCCAAGAGAGCACAGGGATACAAGAGACCCAGTACTTC.

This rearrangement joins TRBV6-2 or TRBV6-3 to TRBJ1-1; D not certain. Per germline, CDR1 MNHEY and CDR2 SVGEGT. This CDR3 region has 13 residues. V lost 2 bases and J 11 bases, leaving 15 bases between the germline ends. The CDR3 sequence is CASSYPMEGRAFF. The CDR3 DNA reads TGTGCCAGCAGTTACCCGATGGAGGGCCGGGCTTTCTTT.

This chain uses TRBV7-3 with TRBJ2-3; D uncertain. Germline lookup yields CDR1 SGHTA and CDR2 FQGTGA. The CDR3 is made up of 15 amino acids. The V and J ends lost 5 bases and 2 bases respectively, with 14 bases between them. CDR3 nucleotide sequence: TGTGCCAGCAGCCCATGGGCCCCCGACACAGATACGCAGTATTTT. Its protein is CASSPWAPDTDTQYF.

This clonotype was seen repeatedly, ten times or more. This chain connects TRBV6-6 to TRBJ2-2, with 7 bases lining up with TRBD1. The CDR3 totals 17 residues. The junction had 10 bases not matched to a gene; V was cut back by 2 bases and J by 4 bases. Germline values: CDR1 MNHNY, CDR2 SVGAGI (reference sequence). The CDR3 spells CASSYQRRQGFTGELFF. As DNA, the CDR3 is TGTGCCAGCAGTTACCAGAGGAGACAGGGTTTCACCGGGGAGCTGTTTTTT.

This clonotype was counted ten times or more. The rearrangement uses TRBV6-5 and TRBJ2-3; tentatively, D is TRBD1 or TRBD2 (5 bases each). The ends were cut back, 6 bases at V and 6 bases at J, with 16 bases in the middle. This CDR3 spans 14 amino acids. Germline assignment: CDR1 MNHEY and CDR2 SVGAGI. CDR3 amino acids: CASRSGRLADTQYF. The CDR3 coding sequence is TGTGCCAGCAGGTCAGGGAGACTCGCTGATACGCAGTATTTT.

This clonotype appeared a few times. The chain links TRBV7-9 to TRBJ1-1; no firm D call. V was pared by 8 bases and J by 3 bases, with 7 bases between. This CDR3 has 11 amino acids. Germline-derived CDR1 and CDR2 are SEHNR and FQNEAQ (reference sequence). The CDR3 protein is CASPGYTEAFF. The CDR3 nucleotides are TGTGCCAGCCCGGGATACACTGAAGCTTTCTTT.

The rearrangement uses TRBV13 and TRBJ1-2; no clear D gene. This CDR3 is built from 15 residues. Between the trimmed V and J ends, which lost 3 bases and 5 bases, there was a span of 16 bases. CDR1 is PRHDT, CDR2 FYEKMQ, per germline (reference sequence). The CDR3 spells CASSLLAVIPYGYTF. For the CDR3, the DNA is TGTGCCAGCAGCTTGTTGGCAGTTATACCTTATGGCTACACCTTC. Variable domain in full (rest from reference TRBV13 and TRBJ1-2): AAGVIQSPRHLIKEKRETATLKCYPIPRHDTVYWYQQGPGQDPQFLISFYEKMQSDKGSIPDRFSAQQFSDYHSELNMSSLELGDSALYFCASSLLAVIPYGYTFGSGTRLTVV.

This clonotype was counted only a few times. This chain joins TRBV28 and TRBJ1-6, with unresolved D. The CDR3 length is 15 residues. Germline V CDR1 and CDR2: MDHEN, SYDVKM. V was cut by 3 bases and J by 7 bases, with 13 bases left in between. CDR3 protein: CASSFFRETNSPLHF. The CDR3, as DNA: TGTGCCAGCAGTTTCTTCAGAGAAACAAATTCACCCCTCCACTTT.